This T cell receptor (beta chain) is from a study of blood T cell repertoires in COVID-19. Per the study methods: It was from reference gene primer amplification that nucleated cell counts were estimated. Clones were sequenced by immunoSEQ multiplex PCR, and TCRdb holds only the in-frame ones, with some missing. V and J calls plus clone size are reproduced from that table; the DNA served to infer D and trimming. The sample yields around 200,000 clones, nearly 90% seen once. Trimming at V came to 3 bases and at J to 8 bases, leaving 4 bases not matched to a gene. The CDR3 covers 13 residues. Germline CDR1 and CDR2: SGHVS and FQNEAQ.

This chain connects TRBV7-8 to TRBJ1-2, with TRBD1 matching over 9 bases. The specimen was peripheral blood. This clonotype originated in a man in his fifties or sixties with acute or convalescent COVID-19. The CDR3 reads CASSFGQGYGYTF. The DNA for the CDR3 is TGTGCCAGCAGCTTCGGACAGGGGTACGGCTACACCTTC.